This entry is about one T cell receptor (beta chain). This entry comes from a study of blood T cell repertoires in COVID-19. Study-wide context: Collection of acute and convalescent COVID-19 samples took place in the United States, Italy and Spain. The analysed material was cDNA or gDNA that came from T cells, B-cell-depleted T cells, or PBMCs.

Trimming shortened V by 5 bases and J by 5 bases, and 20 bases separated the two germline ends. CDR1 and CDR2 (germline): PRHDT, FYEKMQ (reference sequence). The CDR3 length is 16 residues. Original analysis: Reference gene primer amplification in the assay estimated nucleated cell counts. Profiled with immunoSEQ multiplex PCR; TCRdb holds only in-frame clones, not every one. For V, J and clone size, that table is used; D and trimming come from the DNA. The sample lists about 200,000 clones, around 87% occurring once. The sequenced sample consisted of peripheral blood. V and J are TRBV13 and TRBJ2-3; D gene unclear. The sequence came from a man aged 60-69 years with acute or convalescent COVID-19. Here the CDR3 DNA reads TGTGCCAGCAGCCGGCAACGCGGTAGCCCGGGAGATACGCAGTATTTT. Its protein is CASSRQRGSPGDTQYF.